This T cell receptor beta chain was identified during a study of identifying expanded T cells in peripheral blood. Notes on the study in general: About 1.2 clones differed between technical replicates, versus approximately 17 and 20 over time.

Repertoires were generated with immunoSEQ multiplex PCR, while TCRdb's copy carries only in-frame clones and drops some. There are around 100,000 clones in the sample; around nine tenths occur only once, and roughly 17% lies in the top ten. The CDR3 runs 14 residues. The V and J ends lost 4 bases and 8 bases, in that order; junction bases with no gene match: 6. Looked up from germline, CDR1 is SEHNR and CDR2 is FQNEAQ (reference sequence). Points on this clone: Antigen unknown.

This clonotype originated in a person between 18 and 69 years old in good health. The sequencing sample was made of blood. This rearrangement joins TRBV7-9 to TRBJ2-1; TRBD1 matches at 9 bases. As DNA, the CDR3 is TGTGCCAGCAGCTCCCGAAACAGGGGGCATGAGCAGTTCTTC. This codes for CASSSRNRGHEQFF.